Shown below are 28 T cell receptor beta chains from a single sample sequenced in a study of blood T cell repertoires in COVID-19. The data were produced by immunoSEQ multiplex PCR, yet TCRdb's version contains in-frame clones alone and is incomplete. Among approximately 150,000 clones listed, 85% to 90% were seen once. The sequencing sample was made of peripheral blood. These receptors came from a woman of 80 years or more with COVID-19, enrolled during active disease.

The CDR3: CASSSTVYEQYF. The CDR3 bases are TGTGCCAGCAGCTCTACAGTGTACGAGCAGTACTTC. V and J are TRBV6-2 or TRBV6-3 and TRBJ2-7, with D unresolved. Germline V gene sequence: CDR1 MNHEY, CDR2 SVGEGT. CDR3 length: 12 amino acids. V lost 6 bases, J lost 4 bases, and 10 bases lay in between.

The chain combines TRBV6-5 with TRBJ2-7; 11 nucleotides line up with TRBD2. Germline V lookup: CDR1 MNHEY, CDR2 SVGAGI. V lost 8 bases, J lost 3 bases, and 9 bases stayed unmatched. The CDR3 extends over 15 amino acids. The CDR3 spells CASGNSGRAGYEQYF. DNA for the CDR3: TGTGCCAGCGGAAATAGCGGGAGGGCCGGCTACGAGCAGTACTTC.

A single count supports this clone. The rearrangement joins TRBV4-1 to TRBJ1-4, with TRBD1 identical over 8 bases. Trimming cost V 0 bases and J 8 bases; bases outside gene matches: 14. This CDR3 has 18 amino acids. Germline CDR1 and CDR2: MGHRA and YSYEKL. The CDR3 DNA sequence: TGCGCCAGCAGCCAAGAAGGACAGGGAGCCACGGGGTGGGAAAAACTGTTTTTT. Translating it yields CASSQEGQGATGWEKLFF.

The table lists this clone with a few counts. The chain has TRBV28 and TRBJ1-2; a weak D match, TRBD1 (5 bases). The CDR3 is made up of 14 amino acids. Germline V CDR1 and CDR2: MDHEN, SYDVKM. Trimming took off 4 bases at V and 2 bases at J, with 11 bases between the two ends. The CDR3: CASSSADRNYGYTF. The CDR3 region has the DNA TGTGCCAGCAGTTCGGCCGACAGAAACTATGGCTACACCTTC.

The chain's CDR3 is CASSQESRDTYGYTF. For the CDR3, the DNA is TGTGCCAGCAGCCAAGAAAGTAGGGACACCTATGGCTACACCTTC. The V call is TRBV4-2, the J call TRBJ1-2; tentatively, D is TRBD1 (6 bases). V shed 0 bases and J shed 4 bases, with 12 bases lying between them. CDR1 LGHNA and CDR2 YNFKEQ come from the germline V gene. The CDR3 consists of 15 residues.

On this clone itself: Other DNA sequences in this sample translate to the same CDR3. The chain joins TRBV28 to TRBJ2-3; 11 nucleotides line up with TRBD2. The germline V gene has CDR1 MDHEN and CDR2 SYDVKM. Trimming at V came to 4 bases and at J to 0 bases, leaving 3 bases not matched to a gene. CDR3 length: 16 amino acids. The CDR3 is CASSSRLAGSTDTQYF. CDR3 sequence (DNA): TGTGCCAGCAGTTCCAGACTAGCGGGGAGCACAGATACGCAGTATTTT.

This clone was seen just once. The chain links TRBV6-5 to TRBJ1-1; 11 positions match TRBD1. The CDR3 totals 16 residues. Per germline, CDR1 MNHEY and CDR2 SVGAGI. The V segment lost 4 bases and the J segment 4 bases; nucleotides outside the gene matches: 8. CDR3 region: CASSSSGTGGRTEAFF. CDR3 nucleotide sequence: TGTGCCAGCAGTTCGTCCGGGACAGGGGGTCGCACTGAAGCTTTCTTT.

The chain couples TRBV6-1 to TRBJ1-5, with unresolved D. V lost 1 base, J lost 3 bases, and 22 bases lay in between. CDR1 MNHNS and CDR2 SASEGT come from the germline V gene. This CDR3 has 19 residues. CDR3 DNA sequence: TGTGCCAGCAGTGAAGAGATAAGTATGTGGCAGGCGATCAATCAGCCCCAGCATTTT. It is translated as CASSEEISMWQAINQPQHF.

This clone was detected once. The chain is built from TRBV5-4 and TRBJ1-2; 8 bases match TRBD1. This CDR3 spans 16 amino acids. Trimming at V came to 3 bases and at J to 7 bases, leaving 14 bases not matched to a gene. Germline V lookup: CDR1 SGHNT, CDR2 YYREEE (reference sequence). The CDR3 coding sequence is TGTGCCAGCAGCTCCGGGACAGGCCGACCTCGGGCTGGCTACACCTTC. Its protein is CASSSGTGRPRAGYTF.

The chain uses TRBV6-5 and TRBJ2-4, with 8 bases aligning to TRBD2. Trimming took 6 bases from V and 5 from J; bases not matched to a gene: 3. This CDR3 comprises 13 residues. Germline loops: CDR1 MNHEY, CDR2 SVGAGI. CDR3 nucleotides: TGTGCCAGCAGAAGCGGGGGCGAAAACATTCAGTACTTC. This translates into CASRSGGENIQYF.

The chain joins TRBV6-2 or TRBV6-3 to TRBJ1-1; D is perhaps TRBD1 (5 bases). V was clipped by 0 bases and J by 1 base, with 15 bases between them. The germline V gene encodes CDR1 MNHEY and CDR2 SVGEGT. The CDR3 covers 17 residues. DNA of the CDR3: TGTGCCAGCAGTTACTCCATCGGCAGGGCCTCGAACACTGAAGCTTTCTTT. It codes for CASSYSIGRASNTEAFF.

The genes are TRBV12-3 or TRBV12-4 and TRBJ1-3; D uncertain. The V and J ends lost 8 bases and 0 bases respectively, with 8 bases between them. The CDR3 spans 13 residues. The CDR3 protein is CASAESSGNTIYF. Written as DNA, the CDR3 is TGTGCCAGCGCGGAGAGCTCTGGAAACACCATATATTTT.

The chain combines TRBV15 with TRBJ2-1; D gene ambiguous. The germline CDR1 and CDR2 sequences are LNHNV and YYDKDF (reference sequence). Trimming took 4 bases from V and 7 from J, leaving 8 bases between them. This CDR3 is built from 12 residues. CDR3 residues: CATSKATNEQFF. In nucleotides, the CDR3 is TGTGCCACCAGCAAAGCGACTAATGAGCAGTTCTTC. Variable domain in full (rest from reference TRBV15 and TRBJ2-1): DAMVIQNPRYQVTQFGKPVTLSCSQTLNHNVMYWYQQKSSQAPKLLFHYYDKDFNNEADTPDNFQSRRPNTSFCFLDIRSPGLGDTAMYLCATSKATNEQFFGPGTRLTVL.

The chain uses TRBV5-1 and TRBJ2-4; TRBD1 matches 9 bases. CDR1 is SGHRS and CDR2 is YFSETQ in the germline V gene. The V and J ends lost 4 bases and 7 bases, in that order; junction bases with no gene match: 6. CDR3 length: 14 amino acids. In DNA form, the CDR3 reads TGCGCCAGCAGCATATCCGGGACAGGGAACATTCAGTACTTC. Its translation: CASSISGTGNIQYF. The entire variable domain, with the rest obtained from reference TRBV5-1 and TRBJ2-4, is as follows: KAGVTQTPRYLIKTRGQQVTLSCSPISGHRSVSWYQQTPGQGLQFLFEYFSETQRNKGNFPGRFSGRQFSNSRSEMNVSTLELGDSALYLCASSISGTGNIQYFGAGTRLSVL.

V and J are TRBV19 and TRBJ2-1; 7 nucleotides agree with TRBD2. Germline CDR1 is LNHDA and CDR2 is SQIVND (reference sequence). After removal of 4 bases from V and 2 bases from J, the junction contained 5 bases not matched to a gene. This CDR3 is 15 amino acids long. The CDR3 coding sequence is TGTGCCAGTAGTAGTGGGAGGGTTCCCTACAATGAGCAGTTCTTC. This encodes CASSSGRVPYNEQFF.

The CDR3 nucleotides read TGTGCCAGCACCCCTAGCGGGAGTGCCTACAATGAGCAGTTCTTC. As protein: CASTPSGSAYNEQFF. V and J are TRBV6-5 and TRBJ2-1; 10 bases align to TRBD2. Germline V CDR1 and CDR2: MNHEY, SVGAGI. With V trimmed by 7 bases and J by 2 bases, 5 bases remained unmatched. The length of the CDR3 is 15 residues.

Concerning this clone: At one end the junction does not follow the germline gene, possibly because of a read error. The CDR3 DNA sequence: TGTGCTAGCAGCGCCGGGAGGGTAGGTGGGGAGACCCAGTACTTC. This translates into CASSAGRVGGETQYF. This chain joins TRBV7-7 and TRBJ2-5; 8 nucleotides line up with TRBD2. The length of the CDR3 is 15 residues. Germline loops: CDR1 SSHAT, CDR2 FNYEAQ (reference sequence).

V usage is TRBV19 and J usage is TRBJ1-5; D possibly corresponds to TRBD1 (6 bases). This CDR3 has 15 amino acids. V dropped 4 bases and J dropped 6 bases, with 16 bases sitting between them. The V gene's germline CDR1 is LNHDA and CDR2 SQIVND (reference sequence). CDR3 amino acids: CASSRLGGRIQPQHF. Written as DNA, the CDR3 is TGTGCCAGTAGTAGATTGGGGGGGCGGATTCAGCCCCAGCATTTT.

The chain carries TRBV29-1 and TRBJ2-3, with no clear D. CDR3 length: 11 residues. CDR1 and CDR2 from the germline V gene are SQVTM and ANQGSEA. V lost 5 bases to trimming and J lost 4 bases, with 7 bases between them. The CDR3 nucleotides are TGCAGCGTTCGAGCCCCAGATACGCAGTATTTT. Translation: CSVRAPDTQYF.

The V call is TRBV19, the J call TRBJ1-2; unclear D gene. Trimming removed 5 bases at V and 0 bases at J, with 10 bases between. This CDR3 is 14 amino acids long. Germline V gene lookup returns CDR1 LNHDA and CDR2 SQIVND (reference sequence). The CDR3, as DNA: TGTGCCAGTAGTTACGGGATATCTAACTATGGCTACACCTTC. This encodes CASSYGISNYGYTF.

In DNA form, the CDR3 reads TGTGCCAGCAGCCACCTGACAGCTAACAGTGAGGAGACCCAGTACTTC. Its protein product is CASSHLTANSEETQYF. This chain joins TRBV3-1 (or the pseudogene TRBV3-2) and TRBJ2-5, with D maybe TRBD1 (5 bases). The germline V and J ends were trimmed by 3 bases and 5 bases, with 19 bases remaining between them. Germline-derived CDR1 and CDR2 are LGHDT and YNNKEL (reference sequence). CDR3 size: 16 residues.

This sequence joins TRBV6-1 and TRBJ1-1, with 9 bases identical to TRBD1. The ends lost 6 bases at V and 4 bases at J; junction bases unmatched: 6. There are 14 residues in the CDR3. Per the germline V gene, CDR1 is MNHNS and CDR2 is SASEGT. This CDR3 reads CASSQDRGATEAFF. The CDR3 nucleotides read TGTGCCAGCAGCCAAGACAGGGGGGCCACTGAAGCTTTCTTT.

This clone appeared a single time. The V call is TRBV11-3, the J call TRBJ2-1; the D gene is possibly TRBD2 (6 bases). The V gene's germline CDR1 is SGHNT and CDR2 YENEEA. This CDR3 is 15 amino acids long. V was shortened by 5 bases and J by 5 bases, with 16 bases between the two germline ends. The CDR3 nucleotides read TGTGCCAGCAGCCAAGGTGGAGGGATAGACAATGAGCAGTTCTTC. Residues: CASSQGGGIDNEQFF.

This rearrangement joins TRBV6-6 to TRBJ2-1; 9 positions match TRBD2. The CDR3 sequence is 16 residues long. Germline V gene data show CDR1 as MNHNY and CDR2 as SVGAGI (reference sequence). The trim removed 0 bases at V and 5 bases at J, leaving 5 bases unmatched. The CDR3 sequence is CASSYSGGRADNEQFF. The CDR3 bases are TGTGCCAGCAGTTACTCCGGCGGGAGGGCCGACAATGAGCAGTTCTTC.

This chain joins TRBV3-1 (or the pseudogene TRBV3-2) and TRBJ2-2; TRBD2 is a possible D gene (5 bases). CDR3 length equals 13 residues. Germline CDR1 reads LGHDT; CDR2 reads YNNKEL (reference sequence). V was shortened by 2 bases and J by 4 bases, with 5 bases between the two germline ends. CDR3 loop: CASSQLATGELFF. The CDR3 DNA is TGTGCCAGCAGCCAACTAGCCACCGGGGAGCTGTTTTTT.

Comment on this clone: Other nucleotide sequences from this sample produce the same CDR3. The rearrangement uses TRBV12-3 or TRBV12-4 and TRBJ1-2; possibly TRBD1 for D (6 bases). CDR3 size: 12 residues. V was cut by 4 bases and J by 4 bases, with 7 bases left in between. CDR3 loop: CASSSDSYGYTF. CDR3 nucleotide sequence: TGTGCCAGCAGTTCGGACAGCTATGGCTACACCTTC.

The chain is built from TRBV28 and TRBJ1-1, with D uncertain. The CDR3 has 12 amino acids. The germline gives CDR1 MDHEN, CDR2 SYDVKM. V shed 2 bases and J shed 5 bases, with 6 bases lying between them. CDR3 in DNA: TGTGCCAGCAGTTTACTACAGACTGAAGCTTTCTTT. Protein: CASSLLQTEAFF.

The rearrangement joins TRBV11-2 to TRBJ2-1, with TRBD2 as a possible D gene (6 bases). Per the germline V gene, CDR1 is SGHAT and CDR2 is FQNNGV. This CDR3 is 16 amino acids long. Trimming removed 5 bases at V and 0 bases at J, with 14 bases between. In DNA, the CDR3 is TGTGCCAGCAGCCCTATCCGGGGGAGCTCCTACAATGAGCAGTTCTTC. It yields the protein CASSPIRGSSYNEQFF.